A single sample gave rise to the 19 T cell receptor beta chains below, sequenced in a study of T cells in Graves' hyperthyroidism and ophthalmopathy. There were TCR beta CDR3 regions amplified from RNA transcripts. Primed by the HTBI set, a first-round RT-PCR was run on the TCR CDR3. TCRdb independently ran MiXCR on the multiplex PCR reads; one entry per CDR3 protein. The repertoire holds about 540,000 distinct CDR3 sequences, with about 45% as singletons. Sequenced: peripheral blood or thyroid tissue (not recorded which). These receptors came from a woman aged 18-29 years with Graves' hyperthyroidism.

The CDR3 loop reads CASSSPPGAEETQYF. In DNA form, the CDR3 reads TGTGCCAGCAGCTCCCCTCCCGGGGCAGAAGAGACCCAGTACTTC. The rearrangement joins TRBV7-9 to TRBJ2-5; D tentatively fits TRBD1 or TRBD2 (5 bases each). Trimming took off 4 bases at V and 3 bases at J, with 15 bases between the two ends. The CDR3 runs 15 residues. Germline CDR1 SEHNR, CDR2 FQNEAQ (reference sequence).

Details on this clonotype: A read error may be the cause here, since a much bigger clone is one base away. J is TRBJ1-2 and V is TRBV24-1, with no clear D. With 5 bases removed from V and 2 bases from J, the gap between germline ends came to 5 bases. Germline lookup yields CDR1 KGHDR and CDR2 SFDVKD. The CDR3 contains 12 residues. The CDR3 DNA follows: TGTGCCACCAGTGGACACAACTATGGCTACACCTTC. Translation: CATSGHNYGYTF.

This clonotype was seen a handful of times. This rearrangement joins TRBV12-3 or TRBV12-4 to TRBJ1-2, with D possibly TRBD1 on 6 matching bases. The CDR3 sequence is 13 residues long. V lost 3 bases to trimming and J lost 8 bases, with 13 bases between them. The CDR3 coding sequence is TGTGCCAGCAGTTTCTACAGGGCCGCGGGCTACACCTTC. Protein: CASSFYRAAGYTF.

This chain joins TRBV15 and TRBJ1-6, with D possibly TRBD1 on 5 matching bases. The CDR3 totals 16 residues. The germline V and J ends were trimmed by 6 bases and 14 bases, with 26 bases remaining between them. Per germline, CDR1 LNHNV and CDR2 YYDKDF (reference sequence). This chain's CDR3 is CATSSTDQRGRSALHF. CDR3 sequence (DNA): TGTGCCACCAGTAGCACGGATCAGCGGGGGAGGTCGGCCCTCCACTTT.

This clonotype has only a few counts. For the CDR3, the DNA is TGTGCCAGCAGCGGGGGGGGCTCCGGGAATGGGGAGACCCAGTACTTC. Translating gives CASSGGGSGNGETQYF. The chain joins TRBV7-2 to TRBJ2-5, with D possibly TRBD2 on 7 matching bases. The V gene's germline CDR1 is SGHTA and CDR2 FQGNSA. V shed 5 bases and J shed 5 bases, with 21 bases lying between them. The CDR3 spans 16 residues.

The gene calls are TRBV15 and TRBJ1-4, with D hard to call. V lost 0 bases and J lost 6, with 14 bases in between. Germline V gives CDR1 LNHNV, CDR2 YYDKDF (reference sequence). The CDR3 loop spans 16 amino acids. The CDR3 DNA reads as TGTGCCACCAGCAGAGATCGGGTGGCGGGCGATGAAAAACTGTTTTTT. As protein: CATSRDRVAGDEKLFF.

This clonotype occurred a few times. V and J are TRBV5-1 and TRBJ1-6, with 9 bases matching TRBD1. The CDR3 loop spans 15 amino acids. Germline CDR1 reads SGHRS; CDR2 reads YFSETQ. V gave up 1 base and J gave up 6 bases; unmatched junction bases: 2. CDR3 sequence: CASSLTGGPNSPLHF. Here the CDR3 DNA reads TGCGCCAGCAGCTTGACAGGGGGCCCTAATTCACCCCTCCACTTT. Filled out from reference TRBV5-1 and TRBJ1-6, the complete variable domain reads KAGVTQTPRYLIKTRGQQVTLSCSPISGHRSVSWYQQTPGQGLQFLFEYFSETQRNKGNFPGRFSGRQFSNSRSEMNVSTLELGDSALYLCASSLTGGPNSPLHFGNGTRLTVT.

This clonotype has a count of ten or more. The V call is TRBV7-9, the J call TRBJ2-5; the D call may be TRBD1 or TRBD2 (6 bases each). This CDR3 region has 14 residues. The germline V gene has CDR1 SEHNR and CDR2 FQNEAQ (reference sequence). V lost 7 bases to trimming and J lost 4 bases, with 16 bases between them. In DNA, the CDR3 is TGTGCCAGCACATTCGTCGGAGGGGGAGAGACCCAGTACTTC. It translates to CASTFVGGGETQYF.

Of note for this clonotype: A read error may produce the germline difference seen at one junction end. The V call is TRBV10-3, the J call TRBJ2-2; D perhaps matches TRBD2 (5 bases). Germline lookup yields CDR1 ENHRY and CDR2 SYGVKD. The CDR3 extends over 15 amino acids. CDR3 residues: CASSSSSLNTGELFF. Written as DNA, the CDR3 is TGTGCCAGCAGTTCTAGCTCCCTAAACACCGGGGAGCTGTTTTTT.

This clonotype occurred many times. The J gene is TRBJ1-6, the V gene TRBV7-8; D gene ambiguous. Germline V gene lookup returns CDR1 SGHVS and CDR2 FQNEAQ. The CDR3 is 17 amino acids. V gave up 3 bases and J gave up 10 bases, with 22 bases separating them. The CDR3 region is CASSFVRGGIIGSPLHF. CDR3 DNA: TGTGCCAGCAGCTTCGTCCGGGGAGGGATTATAGGATCACCCCTCCACTTT.

V gene TRBV9 combines with J gene TRBJ2-2; D gene unclear. The CDR3 contains 15 residues. Trimming took off 4 bases at V and 1 base at J, with 11 bases between the two ends. Germline V gives CDR1 SGDLS, CDR2 YYNGEE. CDR3 DNA sequence: TGTGCCAGCAGCCCACGGGTGGGGAACACCGGGGAGCTGTTTTTT. Translating it yields CASSPRVGNTGELFF.

This clonotype was counted only a few times. This chain joins TRBV7-8 and TRBJ1-5; tentatively, D is TRBD1 (5 bases). This CDR3 region has 17 residues. Germline CDR1 reads SGHVS; CDR2 reads FQNEAQ. V lost 0 bases and J lost 5, with 17 bases in between. The CDR3 DNA reads TGTGCCAGCAGCTTAGCAGGGGTTTCCGTAACCCATCAGCCCCAGCATTTT. Amino acids: CASSLAGVSVTHQPQHF.

This clonotype came up many times. CDR3 sequence (DNA): TGCAGCGTGATTGTCTCTGGAAACACCATATATTTT. This translates into CSVIVSGNTIYF. The chain joins TRBV29-1 to TRBJ1-3; the D is unclear. V was clipped by 6 bases and J by 0 bases, with 6 bases between them. Germline V gene data show CDR1 as SQVTM and CDR2 as ANQGSEA. The CDR3 has 12 residues.

V gene TRBV7-6 combines with J gene TRBJ2-7, with D perhaps matching TRBD1 or TRBD2 (6 bases each). Per the germline V gene, CDR1 is SGHVS and CDR2 is FNYEAQ. The CDR3 contains 11 residues. V lost 7 bases and J lost 7, with 11 bases in between. CDR3 sequence: CASTGAREQYF. DNA of the CDR3: TGTGCCAGCACGGGGGCACGGGAGCAGTACTTC.

The chain has TRBV2 and TRBJ1-4; D unclear. Germline CDR1 and CDR2: SNHLY and FYNNEI. The CDR3 runs 15 residues. V shed 5 bases and J shed 8 bases, with 18 bases lying between them. The CDR3 sequence is CASSPSASGWEKLFF. The CDR3, as DNA: TGTGCCAGCAGTCCGTCGGCTTCGGGGTGGGAAAAACTGTTTTTT.

This clonotype was counted many times. V usage is TRBV19 and J usage is TRBJ2-7; 10 nucleotides match TRBD1. V dropped 9 bases and J dropped 2; count of bases not matched to a gene: 7. The CDR3 has 14 amino acids. Germline V lookup: CDR1 LNHDA, CDR2 SQIVND (reference sequence). The CDR3 sequence: CASSIGQGAYEQYF. The CDR3 bases are TGTGCCAGCAGCATCGGACAGGGGGCCTACGAGCAGTACTTC.

This clonotype was seen more than once but under ten times. This chain uses TRBV25-1 with TRBJ1-4; D remains unclear. Germline V gene lookup returns CDR1 MGHDK and CDR2 SYGVNS. Trimming stripped 0 bases from V and 6 bases from J, with 11 bases between. This CDR3 contains 15 residues. The CDR3 region has the DNA TGTGCCAGCAGTGAATACGGTACCCTCTATGAAAAACTGTTTTTT. Protein sequence: CASSEYGTLYEKLFF.

The V call is TRBV2, the J call TRBJ2-5, with 10 bases aligning to TRBD2. J gave up 1 base and V 5 bases, and 4 bases lay outside the gene matches. This CDR3 comprises 15 residues. CDR1 is SNHLY and CDR2 is FYNNEI in the germline V gene. In DNA form, the CDR3 reads TGTGCCAGCAGTTACGGGACTAGCGCCCAAGAGACCCAGTACTTC. Protein product: CASSYGTSAQETQYF.

V and J are TRBV7-2 and TRBJ1-1, with D hard to call. CDR1 and CDR2 from the germline V gene are SGHTA and FQGNSA. Between the trimmed V and J ends, which lost 1 base and 1 base, there was a span of 10 bases. This CDR3 has 15 residues. The CDR3 sequence: CASSLVRRGNTEAFF. Here the CDR3 DNA reads TGTGCCAGCAGCTTAGTGAGGAGAGGGAACACTGAAGCTTTCTTT.